Listed below are T cell receptor beta chains from one sample, sequenced in a study of a mutant IDH1 vaccine in newly diagnosed glioma. Antigens of these TCRs are unknown. The method was immunoSEQ multiplex PCR; TCRdb's version includes in-frame clones alone and lacks a portion of them. The sample records just over 80,000 clones, around 85% being singletons. The sequencing used PBMCs, collected from a glioma patient whose treatment included an IDH1 peptide vaccine. These receptors all come from a man under 40 with glioma. Some clones in this sample may be carry-over from other donors' samples. The CDR3 runs from the conserved cysteine through the conserved F or W. Fields, in order: D gene, V gene, clone size, J gene, CDR3 DNA, CDR3 protein. D genes are given only for firm matches. Not all rows give a size; the values are once, few, many and, for expanded clones, a class.

d_call: TRBD1
v_call: TRBV5-1
clone_size: .
j_call: TRBJ1-2
cdr3_nt: TGCGCCAGCAGCATAACCCGGGACAGCCCTGGCTACACCTTC
cdr3_aa: CASSITRDSPGYTF

d_call: TRBD1
v_call: TRBV19
clone_size: .
j_call: TRBJ2-5
cdr3_nt: TGTGCCAGTAGTCTCTACCGGGACAGGGGGCGAGAGACCCAGTACTTC
cdr3_aa: CASSLYRDRGRETQYF

d_call: TRBD1
v_call: TRBV28
clone_size: .
j_call: TRBJ2-5
cdr3_nt: TGTGCCAGCAGCTTAGACAGGGCGCGGATAGAGACCCAGTACTTC
cdr3_aa: CASSLDRARIETQYF

d_call: .
v_call: TRBV5-5
clone_size: .
j_call: TRBJ1-1
cdr3_nt: TGTGCCAGCAGCGGGACCTATGAAGCTTTCTTT
cdr3_aa: CASSGTYEAFF

d_call: .
v_call: TRBV28
clone_size: once
j_call: TRBJ1-2
cdr3_nt: TGTGCCAGCAGTGTGCCGGGTTTCTATGGCTACACCTTC
cdr3_aa: CASSVPGFYGYTF

d_call: .
v_call: TRBV29-1
clone_size: few
j_call: TRBJ1-1
cdr3_nt: TGCAGCGGAGGAGGGAGGGACACTGAAGCTTTCTTT
cdr3_aa: CSGGGRDTEAFF

d_call: .
v_call: TRBV7-2
clone_size: .
j_call: TRBJ2-7
cdr3_nt: TGTGCCAGCAGCTTAGAGTCAGGGTCCTCCTACGAGCAGTACTTC
cdr3_aa: CASSLESGSSYEQYF

d_call: .
v_call: TRBV10-3
clone_size: .
j_call: TRBJ2-7
cdr3_nt: TGTGCCATCAGGGAGAACAGGGAAGGCTACGAGCAGTACTTC
cdr3_aa: CAIRENREGYEQYF

d_call: .
v_call: TRBV6-4
clone_size: once
j_call: TRBJ2-6
cdr3_nt: TGTGCCAGCAGTGACGGAGCGAACAGCGCCTCTGGGGCCAACGTCCTGACTTTC
cdr3_aa: CASSDGANSASGANVLTF

d_call: TRBD1
v_call: TRBV4-2
clone_size: .
j_call: TRBJ1-4
cdr3_nt: TGTGCCAGCAGCCAAGCCGGGACAGTTAATGAAAAACTGTTTTTT
cdr3_aa: CASSQAGTVNEKLFF

d_call: .
v_call: TRBV30
clone_size: .
j_call: TRBJ2-3
cdr3_nt: TGTGCCTGGAGTGTACCAACTGCCTTCACAGATACGCAGTATTTT
cdr3_aa: CAWSVPTAFTDTQYF

d_call: .
v_call: TRBV29-1
clone_size: .
j_call: TRBJ1-1
cdr3_nt: TGCAGCGGCAGACGGATGAACACTGAAGCCTTCTTT
cdr3_aa: CSGRRMNTEAFF

d_call: .
v_call: TRBV4-1
clone_size: .
j_call: TRBJ2-1
cdr3_nt: .
cdr3_aa: CASSQFGSGGYNEQFF

d_call: .
v_call: TRBV19
clone_size: .
j_call: TRBJ1-6
cdr3_nt: TGTGCCAGTAGTATCGTGAGGGAATCACCCCTCCACTTT
cdr3_aa: CASSIVRESPLHF

d_call: .
v_call: TRBV12-5
clone_size: once
j_call: TRBJ2-1
cdr3_nt: TGTGCTAGTGGTTTGGGTTACAATGAGCAGTTCTTC
cdr3_aa: CASGLGYNEQFF

d_call: TRBD2
v_call: TRBV6-6
clone_size: .
j_call: TRBJ2-7
cdr3_nt: TGTGCCAGCGGGGGTCCGACTAGCGGAAACTACGAGCAGTACTTC
cdr3_aa: CASGGPTSGNYEQYF

d_call: .
v_call: TRBV28
clone_size: .
j_call: TRBJ2-7
cdr3_nt: TGTGCCAGCAGTTTAGAACAGTCCTCCTACGAGCAGTACTTC
cdr3_aa: CASSLEQSSYEQYF

d_call: .
v_call: TRBV10-3
clone_size: .
j_call: TRBJ2-3
cdr3_nt: TGTGCCATCACACCCACTAGCACAGATACGCAGTATTTT
cdr3_aa: CAITPTSTDTQYF

d_call: .
v_call: TRBV27
clone_size: .
j_call: TRBJ1-5
cdr3_nt: TGTGCCAGCAGTTTATTCAGGGGTGATCAGCCCCAGCATTTT
cdr3_aa: CASSLFRGDQPQHF

d_call: TRBD2
v_call: TRBV5-1
clone_size: .
j_call: TRBJ2-7
cdr3_nt: TGCGCCAGCAGCTTGGAGGGACTAGCGGGATTTTACGAGCAGTACTTC
cdr3_aa: CASSLEGLAGFYEQYF

d_call: .
v_call: TRBV2
clone_size: .
j_call: TRBJ1-3
cdr3_nt: TGTGCCAGCATGACCGGAGCAGTTCTGAGCTCTGGAAACACCATATATTTT
cdr3_aa: CASMTGAVLSSGNTIYF

d_call: TRBD2
v_call: TRBV10-3
clone_size: .
j_call: TRBJ2-3
cdr3_nt: TGTGCCATCAGTGAAGTTCTAGTGGGGGGGACAGATACGCAGTATTTT
cdr3_aa: CAISEVLVGGTDTQYF

d_call: TRBD2
v_call: TRBV28
clone_size: .
j_call: TRBJ2-4
cdr3_nt: TGTGCCAGCAGACCCGGGACTAGCGAGAAAAACATTCAGTACTTC
cdr3_aa: CASRPGTSEKNIQYF

d_call: TRBD2
v_call: TRBV28
clone_size: .
j_call: TRBJ2-1
cdr3_nt: TGTGCCAGCAGTTCGTGGTCCGACCATACGGGACTAGCGGGGGCAGGTGAGCAGTTCTTC
cdr3_aa: CASSSWSDHTGLAGAGEQFF

d_call: .
v_call: TRBV7-9
clone_size: .
j_call: TRBJ1-2
cdr3_nt: TGTGCCAGCAGCTTGGACTATGGCTACACCTTC
cdr3_aa: CASSLDYGYTF

d_call: .
v_call: TRBV19
clone_size: .
j_call: TRBJ1-5
cdr3_nt: TGTGCCAGTAGTCAACCCCAGTTTAATCAGCCCCAGCATTTT
cdr3_aa: CASSQPQFNQPQHF